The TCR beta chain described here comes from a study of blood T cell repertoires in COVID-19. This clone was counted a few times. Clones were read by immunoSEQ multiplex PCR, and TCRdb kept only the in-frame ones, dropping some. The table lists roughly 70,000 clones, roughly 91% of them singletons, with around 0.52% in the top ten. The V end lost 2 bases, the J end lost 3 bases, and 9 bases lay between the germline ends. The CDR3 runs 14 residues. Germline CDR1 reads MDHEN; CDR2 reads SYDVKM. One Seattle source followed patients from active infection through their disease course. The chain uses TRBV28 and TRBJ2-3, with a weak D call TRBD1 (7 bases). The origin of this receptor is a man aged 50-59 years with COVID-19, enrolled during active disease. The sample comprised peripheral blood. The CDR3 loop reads CASSLQGGTDTQYF. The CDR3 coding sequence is TGTGCCAGCAGTTTACAGGGGGGTACAGATACGCAGTATTTT. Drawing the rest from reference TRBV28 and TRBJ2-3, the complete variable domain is DVKVTQSSRYLVKRTGEKVFLECVQDMDHENMFWYRQDPGLGLRLIYFSYDVKMKEKGDIPEGYSVSREKKERFSLILESASTNQTSMYLCASSLQGGTDTQYFGPGTRLTVL.